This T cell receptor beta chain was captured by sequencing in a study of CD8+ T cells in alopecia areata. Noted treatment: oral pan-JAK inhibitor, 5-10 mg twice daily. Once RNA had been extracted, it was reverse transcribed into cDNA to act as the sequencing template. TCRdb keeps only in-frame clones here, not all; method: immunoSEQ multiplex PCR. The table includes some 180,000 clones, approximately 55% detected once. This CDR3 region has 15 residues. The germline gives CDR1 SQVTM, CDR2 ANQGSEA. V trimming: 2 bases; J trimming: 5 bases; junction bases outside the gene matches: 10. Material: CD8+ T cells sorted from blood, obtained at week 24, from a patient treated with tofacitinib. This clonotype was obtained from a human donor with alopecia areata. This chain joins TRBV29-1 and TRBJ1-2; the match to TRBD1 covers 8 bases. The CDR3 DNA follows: TGCAGCGTTGAATTTGATTCAGGGGGCGAGTATGGCTACACCTTC. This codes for CSVEFDSGGEYGYTF. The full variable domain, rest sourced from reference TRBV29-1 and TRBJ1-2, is SAVISQKPSRDICQRGTSLTIQCQVDSQVTMMFWYRQQPGQSLTLIATANQGSEATYESGFVIDKFPISRPNLTFSTLTVSNMSPEDSSIYLCSVEFDSGGEYGYTFGSGTRLTVV.